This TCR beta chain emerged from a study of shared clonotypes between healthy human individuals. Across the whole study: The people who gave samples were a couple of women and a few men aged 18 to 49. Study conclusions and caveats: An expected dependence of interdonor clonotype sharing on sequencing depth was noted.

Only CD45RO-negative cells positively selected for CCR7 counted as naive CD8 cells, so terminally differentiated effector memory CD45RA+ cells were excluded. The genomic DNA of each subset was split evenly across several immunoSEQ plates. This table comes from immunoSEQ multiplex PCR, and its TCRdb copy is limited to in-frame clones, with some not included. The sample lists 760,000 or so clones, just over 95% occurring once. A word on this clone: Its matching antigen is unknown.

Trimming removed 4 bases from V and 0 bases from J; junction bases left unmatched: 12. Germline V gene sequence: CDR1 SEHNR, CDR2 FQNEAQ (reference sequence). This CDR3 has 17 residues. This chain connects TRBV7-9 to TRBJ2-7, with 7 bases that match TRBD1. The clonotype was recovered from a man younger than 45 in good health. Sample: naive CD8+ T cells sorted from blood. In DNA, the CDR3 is TGTGCCAGCAGCTGGGCGCCGGGACAGACGAGCTCCTACGAGCAGTACTTC. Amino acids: CASSWAPGQTSSYEQYF.